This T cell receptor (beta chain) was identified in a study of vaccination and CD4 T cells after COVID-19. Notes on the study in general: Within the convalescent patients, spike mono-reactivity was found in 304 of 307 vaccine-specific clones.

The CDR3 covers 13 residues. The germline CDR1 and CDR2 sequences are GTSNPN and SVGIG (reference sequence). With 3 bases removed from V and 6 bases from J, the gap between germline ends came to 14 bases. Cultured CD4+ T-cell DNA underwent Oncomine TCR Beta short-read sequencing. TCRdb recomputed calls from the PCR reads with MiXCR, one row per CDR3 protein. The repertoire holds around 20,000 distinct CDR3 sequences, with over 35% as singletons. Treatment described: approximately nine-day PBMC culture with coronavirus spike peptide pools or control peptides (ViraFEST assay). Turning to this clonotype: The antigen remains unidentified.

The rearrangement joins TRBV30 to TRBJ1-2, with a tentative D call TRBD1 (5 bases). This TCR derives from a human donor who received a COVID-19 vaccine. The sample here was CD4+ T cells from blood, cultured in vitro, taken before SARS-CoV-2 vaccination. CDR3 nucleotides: TGTGCCTGGAGCCAGGGTGGGGGGAATGGCTACACCTTC. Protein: CAWSQGGGNGYTF. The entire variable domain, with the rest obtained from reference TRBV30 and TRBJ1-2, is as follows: SQTIHQWPATLVQPVGSPLSLECTVEGTSNPNLYWYRQAAGRGLQLLFYSVGIGQISSEVPQNLSASRPQDRQFILSSKKLLLSDSGFYLCAWSQGGGNGYTFGSGTRLTVV.